The present T cell receptor (beta chain) was sequenced within a study of cytomegalovirus exposure and HLA in healthy donors. V shed 2 bases and J shed 8 bases, with 9 bases lying between them. Germline V gives CDR1 SGHNT, CDR2 YENEEA. The CDR3 is 13 residues long. Produced via immunoSEQ multiplex PCR; TCRdb's table is partial and in-frame only. This table holds tens of thousands of clones, just over 90% found once. This TCR derives from a woman aged 18-35 years in good health and CMV-seronegative. The chain links TRBV11-3 to TRBJ2-2; D unclear. The sequencing sample was made of PBMCs. The CDR3 sequence: CASSLSVVGELFF. DNA of the CDR3: TGTGCCAGCAGCTTAAGTGTAGTGGGGGAGCTGTTTTTT.